One and the same sample provided the 31 T cell receptor beta chains below, sequenced in a study of T cell responses to AZD1222 COVID-19 vaccine. Sequencing used immunoSEQ multiplex PCR; TCRdb keeps in-frame clones, though not all of them. In the table there are 97,000 or so clones, around 87% of which are singletons. The material was peripheral blood, obtained on day 0 of AZD1222 vaccination. The receptors here all came from an adult in good health.

This clone was seen more than once but under ten times. The gene calls are TRBV19 and TRBJ1-5; no clear D. The CDR3 loop spans 14 amino acids. Trimming removed 3 bases at V and 4 bases at J, with 10 bases between. Germline assignment: CDR1 LNHDA and CDR2 SQIVND (reference sequence). The DNA for the CDR3 is TGTGCCAGTAGTATTCAAATAAGGAATCAGCCCCAGCATTTT. It translates to CASSIQIRNQPQHF.

The chain links TRBV25-1 to TRBJ1-1; D ambiguous. Trimming shortened V by 2 bases and J by 2 bases, and 9 bases separated the two germline ends. CDR1 MGHDK and CDR2 SYGVNS come from the germline V gene. CDR3 length: 14 amino acids. CDR3 in DNA: TGTGCCAGCAGTGAAGAAAGGTACAACACTGAAGCTTTCTTT. This gives the protein CASSEERYNTEAFF.

This rearrangement joins TRBV28 to TRBJ1-4, with D possibly being TRBD1 (5 bases). The CDR3 extends over 14 amino acids. Germline V lookup: CDR1 MDHEN, CDR2 SYDVKM. V was clipped by 3 bases and J by 2 bases, with 7 bases between them. CDR3 amino acids: CASSFRDTNEKLFF. The CDR3 DNA is TGTGCCAGCAGTTTCAGGGACACTAATGAAAAACTGTTTTTT.

V is TRBV24-1 and J is TRBJ2-1; 8 nucleotides agree with TRBD1. The CDR3 loop spans 15 amino acids. V was clipped by 0 bases and J by 6 bases; unmatched bases: 3. CDR1 is KGHDR and CDR2 is SFDVKD in the germline V gene. The CDR3 here is CATSDLSRGPNEQFF. The CDR3 DNA sequence: TGTGCCACCAGTGATTTGTCCAGGGGGCCCAATGAGCAGTTCTTC.

This clone has a handful of counts. This sequence joins TRBV5-1 and TRBJ1-1, with D unclear. CDR1 and CDR2 (germline): SGHRS, YFSETQ. The CDR3 extends over 16 amino acids. Trimming left V 5 bases short and J 0 bases short, with 17 bases between. CDR3 bases: TGCGCCAGCAGGGGATTCGTTCAGACGATGAACACTGAAGCTTTCTTT. Translation: CASRGFVQTMNTEAFF.

V gene TRBV5-5 combines with J gene TRBJ2-1, with 7 bases identical to TRBD2. The length of the CDR3 is 16 residues. V was clipped by 0 bases and J by 4 bases; unmatched bases: 7. Germline CDR1 and CDR2: SGHKS and YYEKEE (reference sequence). CDR3 loop: CASSLESSGYYNEQFF. The CDR3, as DNA: TGTGCCAGCAGCTTGGAGTCTAGCGGATATTACAATGAGCAGTTCTTC. The full variable domain, completed using reference TRBV5-5 and TRBJ2-1, is DAGVTQSPTHLIKTRGQQVTLRCSPISGHKSVSWYQQVLGQGPQFIFQYYEKEERGRGNFPDRFSARQFPNYSSELNVNALLLGDSALYLCASSLESSGYYNEQFFGPGTRLTVL.

The chain employs TRBV21-1 and TRBJ2-7; the table's D gene call, TRBD1, was not cross checked with the DNA. TRBV21-1 is a listed pseudogene. CDR3 size: 14 residues. The CDR3 bases are TGTGCCAGCAGCCTAAAAACAGGGGGCTACGAGCAGTACTTC. It codes for CASSLKTGGYEQYF.

J is TRBJ2-5 and V is TRBV7-2; tentative D call: TRBD2 (5 bases). CDR3 size: 16 residues. In germline, CDR1 is SGHTA, CDR2 FQGNSA. Trimming took 0 bases from V and 4 from J, leaving 15 bases between them. The CDR3 DNA reads as TGTGCCAGCAGCTTAGCGCCTGAGGGAAGGTTAGAGACCCAGTACTTC. This gives the protein CASSLAPEGRLETQYF.

The rearrangement uses TRBV18 and TRBJ2-3; D might be TRBD1 (6 bases). From germline, CDR1 is KGHSH and CDR2 LQKENI. The CDR3 spans 15 residues. V lost 0 bases, J lost 2 bases, and 9 bases lay in between. CDR3 sequence reads: CASSPPDRATDTQYF. The CDR3, as DNA: TGTGCCAGCTCACCACCGGACAGAGCCACAGATACGCAGTATTTT.

This clone has a count of ten or more. This chain links TRBV7-8 with TRBJ2-5; the D gene is possibly TRBD1 (6 bases). The germline CDR1 and CDR2 sequences are SGHVS and FQNEAQ. CDR3 length equals 15 residues. V lost 5 bases and J 5 bases, leaving 18 bases between the germline ends. In nucleotides, the CDR3 is TGTGCCAGCAGCCCCTTACCTGGCCAGGGGGAGACCCAGTACTTC. This gives the protein CASSPLPGQGETQYF.

The chain uses TRBV11-1 and TRBJ2-7; tentatively, D is TRBD1 (6 bases). Germline-derived CDR1 and CDR2 are SGHAT and FQDESV (reference sequence). This CDR3 region has 13 residues. V lost 4 bases and J 3 bases, leaving 10 bases between the germline ends. The CDR3 loop is CASSSDRDYEQYF. CDR3 coding DNA: TGTGCCAGCAGCTCGGACAGAGACTACGAGCAGTACTTC.

In this sample, this clone turned up once. The chain is built from TRBV5-1 and TRBJ2-5; 9 bases map to TRBD2. The CDR3 runs to 17 residues. Germline lookup yields CDR1 SGHRS and CDR2 YFSETQ. The J segment lost 4 bases and the V segment lost 0 bases, leaving 10 bases of the junction unmatched. Here the CDR3 DNA reads TGCGCCAGCAGCTTGGAGGCGGGGGGGCCTTCTGCAGAGACCCAGTACTTC. Protein: CASSLEAGGPSAETQYF.

The rearrangement links TRBV12-3 or TRBV12-4 to TRBJ2-6; 10 nucleotides align to TRBD1. V was pared by 6 bases and J by 12 bases, with 5 bases of the junction left unmatched. This CDR3 contains 13 residues. The CDR3 nucleotides read TGTGCCAGCAGAGGGACAGGGGACACCGTCCTGACTTTC. Its translation: CASRGTGDTVLTF.

This clone appeared a single time. The CDR3 DNA reads as TGTGCCAGCTCACCAAAACCAGACCCCACCTCTGGAAACACCATATATTTT. It yields the protein CASSPKPDPTSGNTIYF. This chain links TRBV18 with TRBJ1-3; D gene unclear. Germline V gene sequence: CDR1 KGHSH, CDR2 LQKENI. The CDR3 loop spans 17 amino acids. V was cut by 2 bases and J by 0 bases, with 14 bases left in between.

J is TRBJ2-2 and V is TRBV5-4; 7 bases align to TRBD2. The V gene's germline CDR1 is SGHNT and CDR2 YYREEE (reference sequence). Unmatched junction bases numbered 4, after V lost 1 base and J lost 4 bases. There are 15 residues in the CDR3. CDR3 residues: CASSLLVAGTGELFF. Here the CDR3 DNA reads TGTGCCAGCAGCTTGTTGGTAGCGGGCACCGGGGAGCTGTTTTTT.

The sample holds a few counts of this clone. The genes are TRBV14 and TRBJ2-1; 9 nucleotides align to TRBD2. The germline CDR1 and CDR2 sequences are SGHDN and FVKESK. This CDR3 comprises 15 residues. V trimming: 1 base; J trimming: 3 bases; junction bases outside the gene matches: 1. The CDR3, as DNA: TGTGCCAGCAGCCAAGGACTAGCGGTCTACAATGAGCAGTTCTTC. It specifies CASSQGLAVYNEQFF.

The chain uses TRBV9 and TRBJ1-1; no firm D call. From germline, CDR1 is SGDLS and CDR2 YYNGEE. V shed 0 bases and J shed 0 bases, with 9 bases lying between them. The CDR3 runs 15 residues. This chain's CDR3 is CASSVGLRMNTEAFF. The CDR3 DNA sequence: TGTGCCAGCAGCGTAGGCCTCAGGATGAACACTGAAGCTTTCTTT.

V and J are TRBV2 and TRBJ2-7, with D unresolved. The CDR3 spans 13 residues. CDR1 is SNHLY, CDR2 FYNNEI, per germline. V lost 3 bases, J lost 5 bases, and 11 bases lay in between. The CDR3 sequence is CASSDTFRDEQYF. The CDR3 DNA reads TGTGCCAGCAGTGACACGTTTCGGGACGAGCAGTACTTC. The variable domain in full, with the rest retrieved from reference TRBV2 and TRBJ2-7, is EPEVTQTPSHQVTQMGQEVILRCVPISNHLYFYWYRQILGQKVEFLVSFYNNEISEKSEIFDDQFSVERPDGSNFTLKIRSTKLEDSAMYFCASSDTFRDEQYFGPGTRLTVT.

The rearrangement links TRBV11-2 to TRBJ1-1; TRBD1 might be the D (5 bases). This CDR3 is 15 amino acids long. Germline V gene data show CDR1 as SGHAT and CDR2 as FQNNGV. V lost 5 bases, J lost 2 bases, and 15 bases lay in between. The CDR3 is CASSPLRGLNTEAFF. The CDR3 DNA is TGTGCCAGCAGCCCGCTAAGGGGTCTTAACACTGAAGCTTTCTTT.

The chain uses TRBV10-3 and TRBJ2-7, with D possibly being TRBD1 (6 bases). The V gene's germline CDR1 is ENHRY and CDR2 SYGVKD. The CDR3 length is 14 residues. Trimming stripped 10 bases from V and 0 bases from J, with 16 bases between. The CDR3 nucleotides are TGTGCCACCTCGTCGACAGGACTCTCCTACGAGCAGTACTTC. It encodes CATSSTGLSYEQYF.

The rearrangement uses TRBV30 and TRBJ2-7; TRBD2 is a possible D gene (7 bases). Per germline, CDR1 GTSNPN and CDR2 SVGIG (reference sequence). The V end lost 5 bases, the J end lost 4 bases, and 15 bases lay between the germline ends. CDR3 size: 13 residues. The CDR3 DNA follows: TGTGCCTGGGATAGGGGGGGGCTGTACGAGCAGTACTTC. This sequence encodes CAWDRGGLYEQYF.

In its sample, this clone was seen a few times. The CDR3 sequence is CASSQVEQGTSTDTQYF. The CDR3, as DNA: TGCGCCAGCAGCCAAGTTGAGCAGGGCACTAGCACAGATACGCAGTATTTT. The chain employs TRBV4-3 and TRBJ2-3; perhaps TRBD1 as D (5 bases). Trimming cost V 1 base and J 0 bases, with 14 bases left between them. CDR1 is LGHNA, CDR2 YSLEER, per germline. CDR3 length equals 17 residues.

This chain uses TRBV5-1 with TRBJ1-1; possible D gene TRBD1, 5 bases. V lost 1 base to trimming and J lost 3 bases, with 13 bases between them. Germline loops: CDR1 SGHRS, CDR2 YFSETQ. There are 15 residues in the CDR3. The CDR3 loop is CASSLQGRADTEAFF. Written as DNA, the CDR3 is TGCGCCAGCAGCTTGCAAGGCAGGGCGGACACTGAAGCTTTCTTT. The full variable domain, with the rest looked up from reference TRBV5-1 and TRBJ1-1, is KAGVTQTPRYLIKTRGQQVTLSCSPISGHRSVSWYQQTPGQGLQFLFEYFSETQRNKGNFPGRFSGRQFSNSRSEMNVSTLELGDSALYLCASSLQGRADTEAFFGQGTRLTVV.

The chain employs TRBV6-5 and TRBJ1-2; 8 bases agree with TRBD1. The CDR3 extends over 14 amino acids. CDR1 is MNHEY, CDR2 SVGAGI, per germline. Germline trimming cut 4 bases from V and 7 bases from J; bases unmatched to any gene: 8. CDR3 protein: CASSSGQGQSGYTF. In DNA, the CDR3 is TGTGCCAGCAGTTCCGGACAGGGTCAATCTGGCTACACCTTC.

The chain employs TRBV29-1 and TRBJ2-7; D perhaps matches TRBD1 (5 bases). Germline CDR1 and CDR2: SQVTM and ANQGSEA. V was cut by 1 base and J by 3 bases, with 7 bases left in between. This CDR3 is 12 amino acids long. The CDR3 here is CSVEGGDYEQYF. The CDR3, as DNA: TGCAGCGTTGAAGGGGGCGACTACGAGCAGTACTTC.

The V and J genes are TRBV6-5 and TRBJ2-1; 8 nucleotides agree with TRBD2. CDR1 is MNHEY and CDR2 is SVGAGI in the germline V gene. The CDR3 contains 15 residues. After removal of 8 bases from V and 7 bases from J, the junction contained 13 bases not matched to a gene. The CDR3 sequence: CASSPGGGTTNEQFF. CDR3 DNA: TGTGCCAGCTCCCCAGGCGGGGGGACTACAAATGAGCAGTTCTTC.

The chain joins TRBV4-2 to TRBJ2-5; D unclear. V lost 2 bases and J lost 5, with 12 bases in between. The germline V gene has CDR1 LGHNA and CDR2 YNFKEQ. The CDR3 sequence is 14 residues long. The CDR3 loop is CASSQNTVRETQYF. CDR3 sequence (DNA): TGTGCCAGCAGCCAAAACACGGTCCGGGAGACCCAGTACTTC.

The chain combines TRBV4-3 with TRBJ2-5; 8 positions agree with TRBD1. The germline gives CDR1 LGHNA, CDR2 YSLEER. V was clipped by 0 bases and J by 2 bases; unmatched bases: 8. CDR3 size: 17 residues. The CDR3 DNA reads TGCGCCAGCAGCCAAGAATTCTCCAGGGGGCGGCAAGAGACCCAGTACTTC. Its protein product is CASSQEFSRGRQETQYF.

V usage is TRBV7-7 and J usage is TRBJ2-2; 9 bases line up with TRBD2. The CDR3 totals 17 residues. Germline V CDR1 and CDR2: SSHAT, FNYEAQ (reference sequence). The chain's CDR3 is CASSRGSGRAGTGELFF. The CDR3 nucleotides are TGTGCTAGCTCCCGGGGTAGCGGGAGAGCCGGCACCGGGGAGCTGTTTTTT.

The chain joins TRBV11-1 to TRBJ2-3, with D possibly TRBD1 on 5 matching bases. The CDR3 length is 13 residues. Looked up from germline, CDR1 is SGHAT and CDR2 is FQDESV (reference sequence). The V and J ends lost 3 bases and 1 base respectively, with 5 bases between them. The CDR3, as DNA: TGTGCCAGCAGCTTGACAGGCACAGATACGCAGTATTTT. Its protein is CASSLTGTDTQYF.

The rearrangement joins TRBV28 to TRBJ1-5, with TRBD1 matching over 9 bases. The CDR3 runs 15 residues. Looked up from germline, CDR1 is MDHEN and CDR2 is SYDVKM. The V and J ends lost 4 bases and 7 bases, in that order; junction bases with no gene match: 8. CDR3 in amino acids: CASSSGTGMEQPQHF. The CDR3 DNA reads as TGTGCCAGCAGTTCCGGGACAGGGATGGAACAGCCCCAGCATTTT. Combining the CDR3 with reference TRBV28 and TRBJ1-5 gives the whole variable domain DVKVTQSSRYLVKRTGEKVFLECVQDMDHENMFWYRQDPGLGLRLIYFSYDVKMKEKGDIPEGYSVSREKKERFSLILESASTNQTSMYLCASSSGTGMEQPQHFGDGTRLSIL.